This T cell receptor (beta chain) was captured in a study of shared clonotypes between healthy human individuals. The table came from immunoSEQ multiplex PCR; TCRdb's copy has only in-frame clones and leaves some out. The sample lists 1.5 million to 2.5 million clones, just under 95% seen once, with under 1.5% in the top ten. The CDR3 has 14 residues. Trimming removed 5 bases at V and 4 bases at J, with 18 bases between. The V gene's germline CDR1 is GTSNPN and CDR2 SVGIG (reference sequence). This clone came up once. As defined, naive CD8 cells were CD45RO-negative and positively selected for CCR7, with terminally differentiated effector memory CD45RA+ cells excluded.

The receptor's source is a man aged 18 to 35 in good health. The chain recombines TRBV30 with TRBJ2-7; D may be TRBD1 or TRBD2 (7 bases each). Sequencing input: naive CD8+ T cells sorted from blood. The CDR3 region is CAWGNRQGLYEQYF. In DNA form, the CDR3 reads TGTGCCTGGGGCAACCGACAGGGACTATACGAGCAGTACTTC.